This T cell receptor (beta chain) was obtained from a study of T-cell reconstitution after alpha-beta-depleted transplantation in children (dated by TCRdb to about 2016). Describing the broader study: Using TCR repertoire profiling, the study quantitatively followed how T-cell immune reconstitution unfolded in children after TCRalphabeta/CD19-depleted allogeneic hematopoietic cell transplantation. Results the study describes overall, beyond this receptor: The frequencies of hyperexpanded clones fell over the following months, and after one year, T-cell counts and TCRbeta diversity were mostly attributed to newly produced T cells. In some patients, the high TCRbeta diversity seen at day 60 was put down to recipient T cells and intrathymic progenitors that had survived conditioning. The apparently early recovery of alphabetaT-cell counts about two months after transplant reportedly depended on only several hundred rapidly expanded clones that came from non-depleted graft cells.

Its CDR3 holds 14 amino acids, cysteine through phenylalanine. Only the CDR3 region is kept as DNA, spanning 42 bases read in frame from base 1. The junction shows trimming of 4 bases on V and 8 bases on J, plus 16 bases between the germline ends. Via the germline V gene, CDR1 is SGHRS and CDR2 YFSETQ. The library was generated by PCR. Sequencing relied on an Illumina HiSeq 2500. TCR library preparation used molecular barcoding, with unique molecular identifiers applied to normalize quantification of the TCRbeta repertoire. In-frame beta chains were kept once TCRdb had trimmed the public reads at Q25 with fastp and called clones with MiXCR. Identical CDR3 protein sequences are pooled into one entry, listed with their most common genes and DNA. The sample yields 500,000 or so distinct CDR3 sequences; 11% were counted once. About 15% of the sample lies in the top ten. This clonotype has ten or more counts. Its antigen target is currently unknown. Per-nucleotide qualities are absent, and no much larger clonotype sits a single base away.

The treatment or condition label, as the study defines it: allogeneic hematopoietic cell transplantation with graft depleted of TCRalphabeta T cells and CD19 B cells. The children who served as transplant recipients had been given grafts of TCRalphabeta/CD19-depleted allogeneic hematopoietic cells. This TCR came from a female patient aged 2-10 years who had a stem cell transplant for aplastic anemia, so the T cells may come from the graft donor. The material sequenced was PBMCs, mostly from graft donor cells, taken 180 days after TCRalphabeta/CD19-depleted stem cell transplant. This chain is built from TRBV5-1 and TRBJ2-1, with an unclear D gene assignment. The sequence in DNA is TGCGCCAGCAGCCCCAATGCAGTTGTTTATGAGCAGTTCTTC. Translated, this gives CASSPNAVVYEQFF.